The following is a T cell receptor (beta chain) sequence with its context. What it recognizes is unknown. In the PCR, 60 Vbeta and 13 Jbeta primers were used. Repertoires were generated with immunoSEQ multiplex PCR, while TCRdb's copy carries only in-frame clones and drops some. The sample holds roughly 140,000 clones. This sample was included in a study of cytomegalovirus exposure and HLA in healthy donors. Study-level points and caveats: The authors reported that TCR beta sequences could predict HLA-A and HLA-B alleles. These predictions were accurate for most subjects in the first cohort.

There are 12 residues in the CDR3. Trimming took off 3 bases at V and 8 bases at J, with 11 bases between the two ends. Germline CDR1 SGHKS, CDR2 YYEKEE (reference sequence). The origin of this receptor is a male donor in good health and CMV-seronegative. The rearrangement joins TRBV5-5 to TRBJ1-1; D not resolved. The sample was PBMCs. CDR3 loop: CASSSGLGEAFF. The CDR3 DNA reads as TGTGCCAGCAGCTCGGGGTTGGGCGAAGCTTTCTTT.